A single T cell receptor (beta chain) is shown here with its context. Antigen specificity is unknown. The data derive from a study of T cell responses to AZD1222 COVID-19 vaccine. Whole-study findings and limits: In a largely white British group with more females than males, clonal diversity was possibly underestimated. Spike-specific TCR breadth and depth both grew after two AZD1222 doses.

CDR3 length: 16 residues. The germline CDR1 and CDR2 sequences are SGHNT and YYREEE (reference sequence). V was pared by 4 bases and J by 1 base, with 17 bases between. Libraries were prepared by immunoSEQ multiplex PCR; TCRdb keeps only in-frame clonotypes and omits some of them. Among some 140,000 clones listed, 89% were seen once. The chain is built from TRBV5-4 and TRBJ1-1; no definite D call. The origin of this receptor is an adult who received the AZD1222 COVID-19 vaccine. Sample: peripheral blood, taken 28 days after the second AZD1222 dose. This chain's CDR3 is CASSPNLNRGNTEAFF. The DNA for the CDR3 is TGTGCCAGCAGCCCGAATTTGAACCGGGGGAACACTGAAGCTTTCTTT.